This TCR beta chain comes out of a study of OX40 agonist ivuxolimab in advanced cancers. Overall study context: Partial responses occurred in Three dose-escalation patients, one with hepatocellular carcinoma and two with cutaneous melanoma.

The V and J ends lost 5 bases and 5 bases respectively, with 15 bases between them. CDR1 is LNHDA and CDR2 is SQIVND in the germline V gene (reference sequence). The CDR3 runs to 14 residues. Some clones are missing from TCRdb's copy, which holds only in-frame ones; the method was immunoSEQ multiplex PCR. The sample has about 17,000 clones, roughly 78% seen once. This clonotype was obtained from an adult with an advanced solid tumor such as melanoma, head and neck, liver or kidney cancer. V and J are TRBV19 and TRBJ2-5; D unresolved. Sequencing used CD4+ or CD8+ T cells sorted from blood, obtained in a trial of the OX40 agonist ivuxolimab. CDR3 sequence reads: CASSEKGIMETQYF. CDR3 bases: TGTGCCAGTAGTGAAAAGGGAATAATGGAGACCCAGTACTTC.